This T cell receptor beta chain comes out of a study of blood T cells in healthy people across ages. The CDR3 has 14 amino acids. V was cut by 2 bases and J by 9 bases, with 11 bases left in between. Germline V gene lookup returns CDR1 MGHRA and CDR2 YSYEKL. The study, taken as a whole, reports: Conclusively comparing naive with antigen-experienced cells was impossible with unsorted PBMCs. Compared with aged donors, long-lived donors showed fewer expanded clones, suggesting selection.

Primed by a sample-barcoded 5' primer and a J-beta primer mix, a second PCR proceeded for about 7 to 11 cycles. One entry per CDR3 protein results from TCRdb running MiXCR on the 5' RACE reads. This table has about 1.4 million distinct CDR3 sequences, approximately 59% appearing once. A word on this clonotype: The antigen remains undetermined.

Sequenced material: blood. The TCR comes from a man between 18 and 29 years old in good health. The rearrangement joins TRBV4-1 to TRBJ1-6, with D hard to call. CDR3 nucleotide sequence: TGCGCCAGCAGCCAACCTTCTTCCTCTTCACCCCTCCACTTT. Encoded protein: CASSQPSSSSPLHF.